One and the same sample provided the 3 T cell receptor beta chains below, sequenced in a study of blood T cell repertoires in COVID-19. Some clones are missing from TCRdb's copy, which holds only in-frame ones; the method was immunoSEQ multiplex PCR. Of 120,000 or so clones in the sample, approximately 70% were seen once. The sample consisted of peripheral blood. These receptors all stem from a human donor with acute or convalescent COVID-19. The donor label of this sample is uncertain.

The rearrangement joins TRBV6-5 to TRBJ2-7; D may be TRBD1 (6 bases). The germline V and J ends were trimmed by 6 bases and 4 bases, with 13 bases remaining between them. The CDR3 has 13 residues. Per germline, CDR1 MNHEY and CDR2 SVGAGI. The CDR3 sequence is CASRGHPPYEQYF. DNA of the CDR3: TGTGCCAGCAGGGGACACCCACCTTACGAGCAGTACTTC.

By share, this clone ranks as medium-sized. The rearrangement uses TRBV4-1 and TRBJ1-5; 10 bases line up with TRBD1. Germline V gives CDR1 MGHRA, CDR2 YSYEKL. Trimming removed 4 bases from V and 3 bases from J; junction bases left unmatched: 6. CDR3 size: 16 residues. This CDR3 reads CASSLTGTGDNQPQHF. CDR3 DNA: TGCGCCAGCAGCCTCACCGGGACAGGGGACAATCAGCCCCAGCATTTT.

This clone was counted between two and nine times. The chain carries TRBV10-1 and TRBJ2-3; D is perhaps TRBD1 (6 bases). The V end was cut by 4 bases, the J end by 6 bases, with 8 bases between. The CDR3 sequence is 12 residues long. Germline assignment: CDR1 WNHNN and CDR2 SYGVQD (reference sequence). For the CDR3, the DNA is TGCGCCAGCAGTGGAAGGGGGGATACGCAGTATTTT. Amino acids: CASSGRGDTQYF.